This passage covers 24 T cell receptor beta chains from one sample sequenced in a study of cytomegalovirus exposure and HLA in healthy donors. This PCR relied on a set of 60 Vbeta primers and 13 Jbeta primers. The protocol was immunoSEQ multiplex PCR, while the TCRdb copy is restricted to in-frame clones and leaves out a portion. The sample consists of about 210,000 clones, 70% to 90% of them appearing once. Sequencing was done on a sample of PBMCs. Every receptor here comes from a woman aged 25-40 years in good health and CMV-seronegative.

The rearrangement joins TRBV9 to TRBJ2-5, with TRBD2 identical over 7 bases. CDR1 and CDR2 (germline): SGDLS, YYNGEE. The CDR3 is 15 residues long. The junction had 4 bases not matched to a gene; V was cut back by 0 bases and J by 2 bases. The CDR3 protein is CASSVVGREQETQYF. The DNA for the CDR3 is TGTGCCAGCAGCGTAGTAGGGAGGGAGCAAGAGACCCAGTACTTC.

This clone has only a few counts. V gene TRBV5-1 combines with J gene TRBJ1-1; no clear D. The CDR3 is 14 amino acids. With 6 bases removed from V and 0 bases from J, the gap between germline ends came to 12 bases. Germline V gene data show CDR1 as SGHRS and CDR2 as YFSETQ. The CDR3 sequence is CASTNTPMNTEAFF. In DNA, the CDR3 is TGCGCCAGCACCAATACTCCGATGAACACTGAAGCTTTCTTT.

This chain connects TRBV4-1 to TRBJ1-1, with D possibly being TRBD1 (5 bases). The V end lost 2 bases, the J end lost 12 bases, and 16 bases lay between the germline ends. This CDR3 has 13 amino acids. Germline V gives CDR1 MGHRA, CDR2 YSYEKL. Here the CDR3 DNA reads TGCGCCAGCAGCCAAACCGCGACAGCGACTTCTTTCTTT. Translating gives CASSQTATATSFF.

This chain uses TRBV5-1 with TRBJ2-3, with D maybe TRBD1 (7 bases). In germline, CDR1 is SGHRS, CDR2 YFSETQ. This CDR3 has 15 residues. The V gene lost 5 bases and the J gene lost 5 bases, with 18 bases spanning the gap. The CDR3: CASSLQGRSIDTQYF. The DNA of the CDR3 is TGCGCCAGCAGTCTACAGGGGAGGTCAATAGATACGCAGTATTTT.

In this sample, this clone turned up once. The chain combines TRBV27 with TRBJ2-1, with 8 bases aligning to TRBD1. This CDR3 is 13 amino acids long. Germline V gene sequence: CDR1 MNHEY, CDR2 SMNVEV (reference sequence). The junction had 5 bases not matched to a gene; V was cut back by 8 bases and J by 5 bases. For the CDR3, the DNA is TGTGCCAGCCGGGACAGGCTGGACAATGAGCAGTTCTTC. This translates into CASRDRLDNEQFF.

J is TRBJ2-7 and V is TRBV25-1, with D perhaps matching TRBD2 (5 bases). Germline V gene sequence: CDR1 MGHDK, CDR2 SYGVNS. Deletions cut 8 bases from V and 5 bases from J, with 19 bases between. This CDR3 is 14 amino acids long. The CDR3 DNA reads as TGTGCCAGCTGCCCCGGGATGGAAAGCCACGAGCAGTACTTC. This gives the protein CASCPGMESHEQYF.

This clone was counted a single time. Here the CDR3 DNA reads TGCGCCAGCAGCTTGGAAGGCAGGGGGTTCACAGATACGCAGTATTTT. It is translated as CASSLEGRGFTDTQYF. This chain links TRBV5-1 with TRBJ2-3; 7 bases align to TRBD1. Germline values: CDR1 SGHRS, CDR2 YFSETQ. V was pared by 0 bases and J by 2 bases, with 6 bases of the junction left unmatched. The CDR3 sequence is 16 residues long.

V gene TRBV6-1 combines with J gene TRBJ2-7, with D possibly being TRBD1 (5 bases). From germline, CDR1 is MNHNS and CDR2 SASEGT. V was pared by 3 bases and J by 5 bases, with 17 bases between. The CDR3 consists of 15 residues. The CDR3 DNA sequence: TGTGCCAGCAGTGATCGGCAGGGTATCGGCAACGAGCAGTACTTC. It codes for CASSDRQGIGNEQYF.

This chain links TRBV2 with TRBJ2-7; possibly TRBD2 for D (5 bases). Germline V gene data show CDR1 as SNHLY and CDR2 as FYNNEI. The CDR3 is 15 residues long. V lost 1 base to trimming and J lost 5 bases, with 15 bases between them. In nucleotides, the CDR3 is TGTGCCAGCAGTGAAGGGCGGACTCGAAGGCACGAGCAGTACTTC. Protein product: CASSEGRTRRHEQYF.

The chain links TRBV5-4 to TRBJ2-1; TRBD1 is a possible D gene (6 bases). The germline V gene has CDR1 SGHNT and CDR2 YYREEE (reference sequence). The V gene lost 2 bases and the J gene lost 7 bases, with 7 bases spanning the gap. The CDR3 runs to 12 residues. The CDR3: CASSLQGNEQFF. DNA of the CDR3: TGTGCCAGCAGCTTACAGGGTAATGAGCAGTTCTTC.

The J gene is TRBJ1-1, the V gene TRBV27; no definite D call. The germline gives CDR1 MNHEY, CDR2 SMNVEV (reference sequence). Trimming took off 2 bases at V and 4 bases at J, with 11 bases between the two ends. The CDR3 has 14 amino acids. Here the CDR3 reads CASSLIGSSTEAFF. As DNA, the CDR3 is TGTGCCAGCAGTTTAATCGGGTCGTCCACTGAAGCTTTCTTT.

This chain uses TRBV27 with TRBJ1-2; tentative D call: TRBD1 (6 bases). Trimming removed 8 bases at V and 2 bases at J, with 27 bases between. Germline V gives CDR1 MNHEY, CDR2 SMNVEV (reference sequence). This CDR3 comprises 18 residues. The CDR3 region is CASLPLWDTVNLNYGYTF. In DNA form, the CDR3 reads TGTGCCAGCCTTCCCCTTTGGGACACAGTGAACTTGAACTATGGCTACACCTTC.

Here the CDR3 DNA reads TGTGCCAGTAGCGGGACAGGGGGCCCTGGCTCTGGAAACACCATATATTTT. Amino acids: CASSGTGGPGSGNTIYF. This chain connects TRBV19 to TRBJ1-3, with 12 bases aligning to TRBD1. The trim removed 6 bases at V and 0 bases at J, leaving 6 bases unmatched. Germline V gene sequence: CDR1 LNHDA, CDR2 SQIVND (reference sequence). This CDR3 spans 17 amino acids.

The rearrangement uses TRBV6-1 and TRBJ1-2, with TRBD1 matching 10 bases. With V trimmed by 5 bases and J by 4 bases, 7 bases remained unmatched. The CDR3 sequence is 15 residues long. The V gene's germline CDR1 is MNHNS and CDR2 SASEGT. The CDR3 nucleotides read TGTGCCAGCAGTTTTAGACAGGGGGCTGGCTATGGCTACACCTTC. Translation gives CASSFRQGAGYGYTF.

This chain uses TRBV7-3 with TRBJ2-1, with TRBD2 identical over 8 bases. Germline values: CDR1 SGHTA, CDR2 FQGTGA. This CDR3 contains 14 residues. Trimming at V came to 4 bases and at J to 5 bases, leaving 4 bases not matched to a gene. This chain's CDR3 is CASSSGTRNNEQFF. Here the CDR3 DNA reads TGTGCCAGCAGCTCCGGGACTAGGAACAATGAGCAGTTCTTC.

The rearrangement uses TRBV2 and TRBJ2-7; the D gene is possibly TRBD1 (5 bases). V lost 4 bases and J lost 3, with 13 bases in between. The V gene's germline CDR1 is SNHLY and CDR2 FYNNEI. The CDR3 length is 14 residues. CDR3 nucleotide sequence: TGTGCCAGCAGTGCGCAGGGAACTCACTACGAGCAGTACTTC. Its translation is CASSAQGTHYEQYF.

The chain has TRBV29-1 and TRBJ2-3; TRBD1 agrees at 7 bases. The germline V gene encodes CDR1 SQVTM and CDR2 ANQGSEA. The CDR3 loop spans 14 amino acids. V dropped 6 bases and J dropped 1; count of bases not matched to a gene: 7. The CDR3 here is CSVDEGTGTDTQYF. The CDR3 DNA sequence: TGCAGCGTGGACGAGGGGACAGGCACAGATACGCAGTATTTT.

The CDR3 is CASSFGTGYQETQYF. DNA for the CDR3: TGTGCCAGCAGTTTCGGGACAGGCTACCAAGAGACCCAGTACTTC. The gene calls are TRBV28 and TRBJ2-5; 8 bases are a match to TRBD1. Germline lookup yields CDR1 MDHEN and CDR2 SYDVKM. CDR3 length: 15 amino acids. With V trimmed by 3 bases and J by 0 bases, 3 bases remained unmatched.

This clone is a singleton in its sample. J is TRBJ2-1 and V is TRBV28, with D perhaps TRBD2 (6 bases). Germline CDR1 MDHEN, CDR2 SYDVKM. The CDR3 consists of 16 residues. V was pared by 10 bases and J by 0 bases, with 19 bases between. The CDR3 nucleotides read TGTGCCATCACCTCTGCCGGGGGAAGCTCCTACAATGAGCAGTTCTTC. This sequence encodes CAITSAGGSSYNEQFF.

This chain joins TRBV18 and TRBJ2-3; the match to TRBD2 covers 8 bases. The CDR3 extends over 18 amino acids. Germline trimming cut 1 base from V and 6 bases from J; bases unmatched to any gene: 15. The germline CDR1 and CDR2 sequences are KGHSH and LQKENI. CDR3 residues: CASSPRGARIAGTDTQYF. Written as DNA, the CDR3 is TGTGCCAGCTCACCACGGGGCGCTAGGATAGCGGGAACGGATACGCAGTATTTT.

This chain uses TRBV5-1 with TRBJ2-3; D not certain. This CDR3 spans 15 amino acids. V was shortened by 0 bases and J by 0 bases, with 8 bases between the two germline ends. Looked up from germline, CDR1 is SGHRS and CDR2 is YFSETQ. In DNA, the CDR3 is TGCGCCAGCAGCTTGGACACTATCAGCACAGATACGCAGTATTTT. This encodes CASSLDTISTDTQYF.

The CDR3 protein is CASSLEGTSWNEQYF. The CDR3, as DNA: TGCGCCAGCAGTCTGGAGGGAACCTCCTGGAACGAGCAGTACTTC. This rearrangement joins TRBV5-1 to TRBJ2-7; D possibly corresponds to TRBD2 (6 bases). The CDR3 extends over 15 amino acids. The V and J ends lost 5 bases and 5 bases respectively, with 20 bases between them. Germline V gene data show CDR1 as SGHRS and CDR2 as YFSETQ.

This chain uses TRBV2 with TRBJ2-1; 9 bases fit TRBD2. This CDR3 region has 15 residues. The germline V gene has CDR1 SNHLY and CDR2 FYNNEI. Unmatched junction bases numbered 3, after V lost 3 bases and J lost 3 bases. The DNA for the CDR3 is TGTGCCAGCAGTGATCTAGCGGGGATCTACAATGAGCAGTTCTTC. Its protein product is CASSDLAGIYNEQFF.

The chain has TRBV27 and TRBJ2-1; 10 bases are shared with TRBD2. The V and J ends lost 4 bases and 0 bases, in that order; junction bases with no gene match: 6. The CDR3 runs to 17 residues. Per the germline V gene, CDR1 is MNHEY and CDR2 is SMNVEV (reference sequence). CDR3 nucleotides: TGTGCCAGCAGTTCCATTAGCGGGGGGAGCTCCTACAATGAGCAGTTCTTC. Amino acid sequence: CASSSISGGSSYNEQFF.